The TCR beta chain under discussion was sequenced for a study of T cell responses to AZD1222 COVID-19 vaccine. Points from the study as a whole: There were mostly white British donors and more females than males, and clonal diversity was possibly underestimated. It was only 6 or 7 AZD1222 recipients who were seropositive at baseline. Researchers report vaccine-associated CD4 TCRs spanning spike, with dominance at 160-218 and 743-854.

The data were produced by immunoSEQ multiplex PCR, yet TCRdb's version contains in-frame clones alone and is incomplete. The sample contains 73,000 or so clones, 88% of which appear only once. This clone was seen a handful of times. No antigen is known for it. The specimen comprised peripheral blood, sampled on day 0 of AZD1222 vaccination. The origin of this receptor is an adult in good health.

The CDR3, as DNA: TGTGCCAGCAGCCAAGCCGGTTCGATCACCGGGGAGCTGTTTTTT. As protein: CASSQAGSITGELFF. The chain uses TRBV3-1 (or the pseudogene TRBV3-2) and TRBJ2-2; D remains unclear. The CDR3 runs 15 residues. CDR1 and CDR2 (germline): LGHDT, YNNKEL (reference sequence). Trimming took 1 base from V and 4 from J, leaving 10 bases between them.